Listed below are T cell receptor beta chains from one sample, sequenced in a study of blood T cell repertoires in COVID-19. Only in-frame clones appear in the TCRdb table, and some are missing; sequencing was by immunoSEQ multiplex PCR. The sample contains approximately 46,000 clones, around 90% of which appear only once. Sequenced input: peripheral blood. Source of these receptors: a man aged 45-65 years with active COVID-19. The CDR3 runs from the conserved cysteine through the conserved F or W. A D gene is named only where the DNA matches it firmly. Size is stated for part of the rows, as once, few or many counts, or as a class when the clone is expanded.

CDR3aa	CDR3nt	abundance	d_gene	v_gene	j_gene
CSVSPGTGSYEQYF	TGCAGCGTCTCACCCGGGACAGGGTCCTACGAGCAGTACTTC	-	TRBD1	TRBV29-1	TRBJ2-7
CASSSRPKTGRVGTDTQYF	TGTGCCAGTAGTAGCCGTCCTAAAACAGGGAGAGTTGGAACAGATACGCAGTATTTT	-	-	TRBV19	TRBJ2-3
CASSWGRPASNSPLHF	TGCGCCAGCAGCTGGGGCAGGCCAGCAAGCAATTCACCCCTCCACTTT	-	-	TRBV5-1	TRBJ1-6
CAWSKRAGGSPLHF	TGTGCCTGGAGTAAGAGGGCAGGGGGTTCACCCCTCCACTTT	once	TRBD1	TRBV30	TRBJ1-6
CASTNGQGLNEQFF	TGTGCCAGCACTAACGGACAGGGTCTCAATGAGCAGTTCTTC	-	TRBD1	TRBV2	TRBJ2-1
CASSPGGIGELFF	TGTGCCAGCAGCCCAGGGGGCATCGGGGAGCTGTTTTTT	-	TRBD1	TRBV7-9	TRBJ2-2
CASSQDPPQGSEKLFF	TGTGCCAGCAGCCAAGATCCCCCCCAGGGAAGTGAAAAACTGTTTTTT	-	-	TRBV4-2	TRBJ1-4
CASSPPGIGGGRDTQYF	TGTGCCAGCTCACCCCCCGGCATAGGGGGGGGCCGTGATACGCAGTATTTT	-	-	TRBV18	TRBJ2-3
CASSFNRDTHYEQYF	TGTGCCAGCAGTTTTAACCGGGACACCCACTACGAGCAGTACTTC	-	-	TRBV2	TRBJ2-7
CASSGDLMWVGYTF	TGTGCCAGCAGTGGGGACTTAATGTGGGTGGGCTACACCTTC	-	-	TRBV2	TRBJ1-2
CASSRETTYEQYF	TGTGCCAGCAGCCGGGAGACAACCTACGAGCAGTACTTC	-	-	TRBV4-2	TRBJ2-7
CSVELNTEAFF	TGCAGCGTGGAGTTGAACACTGAAGCTTTCTTT	-	-	TRBV29-1	TRBJ1-1
CASSLGQGAHEQFF	TGCGCCAGCAGCTTGGGACAGGGGGCCCATGAGCAGTTCTTC	once	TRBD1	TRBV5-1	TRBJ2-1
CASSSSGTVNEKLFF	TGCGCCAGCAGCTCCTCCGGGACAGTCAATGAAAAACTGTTTTTT	-	TRBD1	TRBV5-1	TRBJ1-4
CASSQDRTGGITDTQYF	TGTGCCAGCAGCCAAGATCGAACGGGGGGTATTACAGATACGCAGTATTTT	-	TRBD2	TRBV4-2	TRBJ2-3
CASSLDEGTREKLFF	TGCGCCAGCAGCTTGGACGAGGGGACTCGGGAAAAACTGTTTTTT	-	-	TRBV5-1	TRBJ1-4
CASSRGQGGNEQYF	TGCGCCAGCAGTAGGGGACAGGGGGGAAACGAGCAGTACTTC	-	TRBD1	TRBV5-1	TRBJ2-7
CASSTGLAGVAEQYF	TGTGCCAGTAGTACGGGACTAGCGGGGGTTGCCGAGCAGTACTTC	-	TRBD2	TRBV19	TRBJ2-7
CSASQGAGTGELFF	TGCAGCGCCTCACAGGGGGCAGGCACCGGGGAGCTGTTTTTT	-	TRBD1	TRBV29-1	TRBJ2-2
CASSQVDSGVVFF	TGTGCCAGCAGCCAAGTTGATTCAGGGGTGGTTTTCTTT	-	-	TRBV14	TRBJ1-1
CASSEQESYGYTF	TGTGCCAGCAGTGAACAGGAATCCTATGGCTACACCTTC	-	-	TRBV6-1	TRBJ1-2
CASSLRRAGQPQHF	TGTGCCAGCAGTTTAAGGAGGGCCGGTCAGCCCCAGCATTTT	-	-	TRBV27	TRBJ1-5
CSARPNNEQFF	TGCAGTGCTAGACCCAACAATGAGCAGTTCTTC	-	-	TRBV20-1	TRBJ2-1
CASSDTGGPNEKLFF	TGCGCCAGCAGCGATACAGGGGGACCTAATGAAAAACTGTTTTTT	once	TRBD1	TRBV5-1	TRBJ1-4
CASSLRMAGGPEQFF	TGTGCCAGCAGCTTACGTATGGCGGGGGGGCCTGAGCAGTTCTTC	-	TRBD2	TRBV11-2	TRBJ2-1
CASSPGTSGEETQYF	TGCGCCAGCAGCCCGGGGACTAGCGGGGAAGAGACCCAGTACTTC	-	TRBD2	TRBV5-1	TRBJ2-5
CASSQDPGRDTEAFF	TGTGCCAGCAGCCAAGATCCAGGGAGGGACACTGAAGCTTTCTTT	-	-	TRBV14	TRBJ1-1